The 11 T cell receptor beta chains below were found in one sample sequenced in a study of cytomegalovirus exposure and HLA in healthy donors. The PCR was carried out with 60 Vbeta primers and 13 Jbeta primers. Sequencing was performed with immunoSEQ multiplex PCR; in TCRdb, only in-frame clones are kept and a portion is missing. The sample contains some 67,000 clones, around 89% of which appear only once. The material sequenced was PBMCs. The source is a woman under 40 in good health and CMV-seropositive.

CDR3 in amino acids: CASSWGQEGSSYEQYF. The CDR3 DNA sequence: TGTGCCAGCAGCTGGGGTCAGGAGGGCAGCTCCTACGAGCAGTACTTC. J is TRBJ2-7 and V is TRBV5-6, with D maybe TRBD2 (6 bases). This CDR3 is 16 amino acids long. With 3 bases removed from V and 0 bases from J, the gap between germline ends came to 16 bases. Per germline, CDR1 SGHDT and CDR2 YYEEEE.

This chain uses TRBV13 with TRBJ2-2; 10 positions match TRBD2. The V gene end was trimmed by 5 bases and the J gene end by 3 bases; junction bases not matched to a gene: 6. CDR3 size: 16 residues. CDR1 and CDR2 from the germline V gene are PRHDT and FYEKMQ (reference sequence). In nucleotides, the CDR3 is TGTGCCAGCAGCGGAACTAGCGGGACCTACACCGGGGAGCTGTTTTTT. Translation gives CASSGTSGTYTGELFF.

The genes are TRBV7-3 and TRBJ1-1; D gene unclear. V lost 5 bases to trimming and J lost 3 bases, with 10 bases between them. Germline loops: CDR1 SGHTA, CDR2 FQGTGA. CDR3 length equals 13 residues. In DNA form, the CDR3 reads TGTGCCAGCAGCCTACCCCCCTACACTGAAGCTTTCTTT. This sequence encodes CASSLPPYTEAFF.

This chain uses TRBV2 with TRBJ1-1; D remains ambiguous. The CDR3 is made up of 13 amino acids. In germline, CDR1 is SNHLY, CDR2 FYNNEI. The V and J ends lost 0 bases and 10 bases respectively, with 12 bases between them. The CDR3 DNA sequence: TGTGCCAGCAGTGAAGCGAGGATGAGGGTAGCTTTCTTT. Translating gives CASSEARMRVAFF.

The chain employs TRBV19 and TRBJ2-1; 15 bases align to TRBD2. The CDR3 extends over 16 amino acids. Germline lookup yields CDR1 LNHDA and CDR2 SQIVND (reference sequence). V trimming: 6 bases; J trimming: 7 bases; junction bases outside the gene matches: 7. The CDR3 sequence: CASSHPGLAGGNEQFF. In nucleotides, the CDR3 is TGTGCCAGTAGCCACCCGGGACTAGCGGGAGGAAATGAGCAGTTCTTC.

This clone was seen just once. V usage is TRBV2 and J usage is TRBJ2-7; D is unresolved. The CDR3 has 15 amino acids. V was trimmed by 3 bases and J by 3 bases, leaving 15 bases between them. Germline V gene sequence: CDR1 SNHLY, CDR2 FYNNEI. CDR3 coding DNA: TGTGCCAGCAGTGAGGCGCGGCAGTCAATCTACGAGCAGTACTTC. This translates into CASSEARQSIYEQYF.

The genes are TRBV28 and TRBJ2-3; 7 nucleotides agree with TRBD2. The V gene end was trimmed by 0 bases and the J gene end by 6 bases; junction bases not matched to a gene: 6. In germline, CDR1 is MDHEN, CDR2 SYDVKM. The CDR3 is made up of 15 amino acids. The CDR3 region is CASSLWGAGEDTQYF. CDR3 sequence (DNA): TGTGCCAGCAGTTTATGGGGTGCGGGGGAGGATACGCAGTATTTT.

V usage is TRBV9 and J usage is TRBJ2-7, with D possibly being TRBD2 (5 bases). V lost 1 base, J lost 0 bases, and 8 bases lay in between. The germline CDR1 and CDR2 sequences are SGDLS and YYNGEE. CDR3 length: 14 amino acids. The CDR3 loop reads CASSVTGDSYEQYF. In DNA form, the CDR3 reads TGTGCCAGCAGCGTAACCGGGGACTCCTACGAGCAGTACTTC.

This CDR3 is CASKIPGGMNTEAFF. In nucleotides, the CDR3 is TGCGCCAGCAAGATTCCCGGGGGAATGAACACTGAAGCTTTCTTT. V and J are TRBV4-1 and TRBJ1-1; a possible D gene is TRBD1 (5 bases). Per germline, CDR1 MGHRA and CDR2 YSYEKL. The CDR3 length is 15 residues. V gave up 7 bases and J gave up 0 bases, with 15 bases separating them.

V gene TRBV11-2 combines with J gene TRBJ2-7; tentative D call: TRBD2 (6 bases). CDR1 is SGHAT and CDR2 is FQNNGV in the germline V gene. The CDR3 is 13 amino acids. V lost 5 bases and J lost 2, with 10 bases in between. This CDR3 reads CASSTAGPYEQYF. The CDR3, as DNA: TGTGCCAGCAGCACCGCGGGGCCCTACGAGCAGTACTTC.

This clone was seen a handful of times. The chain carries TRBV6-5 and TRBJ2-7; D is perhaps TRBD1 (6 bases). Germline lookup yields CDR1 MNHEY and CDR2 SVGAGI. The CDR3 loop spans 14 amino acids. V lost 5 bases, J lost 5 bases, and 16 bases lay in between. CDR3 residues: CASSRAQGTHEQYF. The CDR3 DNA reads TGTGCCAGCAGTCGCGCTCAGGGGACCCACGAGCAGTACTTC.